Listed below are T cell receptor beta chains from one sample, sequenced in a study of cytomegalovirus exposure and HLA in healthy donors. Method: immunoSEQ multiplex PCR; TCRdb's copy keeps in-frame clones and lacks some. In the table there are under 140,000 clones, less than 85% of which are singletons. The sample taken for sequencing was PBMCs. The receptors come from a man under 40 in good health and CMV-seropositive. CDR3s include the opening cysteine and the closing phenylalanine or tryptophan.

>TRBV30
CAWSWTGFQETQYF
>TRBV11-2
CASSITTGTYEQYF
>TRBV7-8
CASSFPAGEPGANVLTF
>TRBV27
CASADRNNEQFF
>TRBV19
CASSYPQGSLYEQYF
>TRBV5-1
CASSLGQGITGELFF
>TRBV2
CASTPGLAWVNEQFF
>TRBV7-8
CASSPGGDLGTQYF
>TRBV27
CASSLWTGDEEQYF
>TRBV9
CASSVGGGYNEQFF
>TRBV19
CASSYTPTQASEQYF
>TRBV2
CASVVAGGRTYNEQFF
>TRBV6-1
CASSEGVGENQPQHF